These T cell receptor beta chains were read from a single sample in a study of blood T cell repertoires in COVID-19. Measured with immunoSEQ multiplex PCR; TCRdb has only the in-frame clones, and not every one. The table lists fewer than 600,000 clones, approximately 87% of them singletons. The sample consisted of PBMCs or T cells enriched from blood (not recorded which). The receptors here all came from a woman aged 35 to 49 who had recovered from COVID-19. Both conserved end residues are part of each CDR3. The D gene is left open where the match is weak. Rows give clone size only sometimes, using once, few, many, or a class for an expanded clone.

D gene: TRBD1; J gene: TRBJ1-3; clone size: .; V gene: TRBV9; CDR3 DNA: TGTGCCAGCAGAAAAGGACAGGCGAGCTCTGGAAACACCATATATTTT; CDR3 protein: CASRKGQASSGNTIYF
D gene: .; J gene: TRBJ2-2; clone size: few; V gene: TRBV6-2/TRBV6-3; CDR3 DNA: TGTGCCAGCAGTTACTCTCAGAAGGTGGGAGGGAACACCGGGGAGCTGTTTTTT; CDR3 protein: CASSYSQKVGGNTGELFF
D gene: .; J gene: TRBJ2-7; clone size: .; V gene: TRBV6-5; CDR3 DNA: TGTGCCAGCAGCCGGGACACCGCCTACGAGCAGTACTTC; CDR3 protein: CASSRDTAYEQYF
D gene: .; J gene: TRBJ1-6; clone size: .; V gene: TRBV7-8; CDR3 DNA: TGTGCCAGCAGCTTAGTGCTCACCCCTCGCGGTTCACCCCTCCACTTT; CDR3 protein: CASSLVLTPRGSPLHF
D gene: .; J gene: TRBJ1-5; clone size: .; V gene: TRBV6-2/TRBV6-3; CDR3 DNA: TGTGCCAGCAGTTACCCGGGGAATCAGCCCCAGCATTTT; CDR3 protein: CASSYPGNQPQHF
D gene: .; J gene: TRBJ1-5; clone size: .; V gene: TRBV6-2/TRBV6-3; CDR3 DNA: TGTGCCAGCAGTTACGGCGGGGCAGGGAATCAGCCCCAGCATTTT; CDR3 protein: CASSYGGAGNQPQHF
D gene: .; J gene: TRBJ1-6; clone size: .; V gene: TRBV7-9; CDR3 DNA: TGTGCCAGCAGATCTGTGCACGTGGAGTTTAATTCACCCCTCCACTTT; CDR3 protein: CASRSVHVEFNSPLHF
D gene: .; J gene: TRBJ2-7; clone size: .; V gene: TRBV5-4; CDR3 DNA: TGTGCCAGCAGCCTGGACAGACCCTACGAGCAGTACTTC; CDR3 protein: CASSLDRPYEQYF
D gene: TRBD2; J gene: TRBJ2-7; clone size: .; V gene: TRBV19; CDR3 DNA: TGTGCCAGTAGTATTTTTGCGGGGGTACCCTACGAGCAGTACTTC; CDR3 protein: CASSIFAGVPYEQYF
D gene: .; J gene: TRBJ2-5; clone size: once; V gene: TRBV5-6; CDR3 DNA: TGTGCCAGCAGCTTAACGGTTGAAGAGACCCAGTACTTC; CDR3 protein: CASSLTVEETQYF
D gene: TRBD1; J gene: TRBJ2-7; clone size: .; V gene: TRBV18; CDR3 DNA: TGTGCCAGCTCACCATCAGGACAGGGCTTCTACGAGCAGTACTTC; CDR3 protein: CASSPSGQGFYEQYF
D gene: TRBD1; J gene: TRBJ1-1; clone size: .; V gene: TRBV18; CDR3 DNA: TGTGCCAGCTCACCACGGACAGGGATGGACACTGAAGCTTTCTTT; CDR3 protein: CASSPRTGMDTEAFF
D gene: TRBD1; J gene: TRBJ2-7; clone size: .; V gene: TRBV6-5; CDR3 DNA: TGTGCCAGCAGTTACTCGAAAGACAGGGGCTACGAGCAGTACTTC; CDR3 protein: CASSYSKDRGYEQYF
D gene: TRBD1; J gene: TRBJ1-6; clone size: .; V gene: TRBV6-5; CDR3 DNA: TGTGCCAGCAGTTACGGGACAGGGGGCTCACCCCTCCACTTT; CDR3 protein: CASSYGTGGSPLHF
D gene: .; J gene: TRBJ2-5; clone size: .; V gene: TRBV5-4; CDR3 DNA: TGTGCCAGCAGCTCCGCGGCCATTCAGGGGTCGAAGACCCAGTACTTC; CDR3 protein: CASSSAAIQGSKTQYF
D gene: .; J gene: TRBJ2-1; clone size: .; V gene: TRBV18; CDR3 DNA: TGTGCCAGCTCACGACAGGGAGGCGGTGAGCAGTTCTTC; CDR3 protein: CASSRQGGGEQFF
D gene: .; J gene: TRBJ1-2; clone size: once; V gene: TRBV7-6; CDR3 DNA: TGTGCCAGCAGCCTCTGGAGGGATGGCTACACCTTC; CDR3 protein: CASSLWRDGYTF
D gene: .; J gene: TRBJ2-2; clone size: few; V gene: TRBV4-3; CDR3 DNA: TGCGCCAGCAGCCAAGATCCAGGCGCCGGGGAGCTGTTTTTT; CDR3 protein: CASSQDPGAGELFF
D gene: TRBD1; J gene: TRBJ1-2; clone size: .; V gene: TRBV5-6; CDR3 DNA: TGTGCCAGCAGCGCTCGACAGGGGGCGCTTCTTGGTGGCTACACCTTC; CDR3 protein: CASSARQGALLGGYTF
D gene: TRBD2; J gene: TRBJ2-1; clone size: .; V gene: TRBV14; CDR3 DNA: TGTGCCAGCAGACCTACTAGCGGGAGTTACAATGAGCAGTTCTTC; CDR3 protein: CASRPTSGSYNEQFF
D gene: .; J gene: TRBJ2-2; clone size: .; V gene: TRBV27; CDR3 DNA: TGTGCCAGCAGTGGTCCGGGTATCGGGGAGCTGTTTTTT; CDR3 protein: CASSGPGIGELFF
D gene: .; J gene: TRBJ2-2; clone size: .; V gene: TRBV11-2; CDR3 DNA: TGTGCCAGCAGCTTATTGTCATTGCGGAGGGACACCGGGGAGCTGTTTTTT; CDR3 protein: CASSLLSLRRDTGELFF
D gene: TRBD1; J gene: TRBJ2-1; clone size: .; V gene: TRBV5-6; CDR3 DNA: TGTGCCAGCAGCCCGACAGGGGGCGCAAAGTTCTTC; CDR3 protein: CASSPTGGAKFF
D gene: TRBD2; J gene: TRBJ2-7; clone size: .; V gene: TRBV7-9; CDR3 DNA: TGTGCCAGCAGCCCGATGGGGGCGGGAGGTCTTATCGAGCAGTACTTC; CDR3 protein: CASSPMGAGGLIEQYF
D gene: .; J gene: TRBJ1-3; clone size: few; V gene: TRBV7-9; CDR3 DNA: TGTGCCAGCAGCTTAGAAAGCGGAAACACCATATATTTT; CDR3 protein: CASSLESGNTIYF
D gene: TRBD1; J gene: TRBJ1-2; clone size: .; V gene: TRBV27; CDR3 DNA: TGTGCCAGCAGTCCTTATACTGACAGGGTCTATGGCTACACCTTC; CDR3 protein: CASSPYTDRVYGYTF
D gene: .; J gene: TRBJ2-3; clone size: once; V gene: TRBV4-2; CDR3 DNA: TGTGCCAGCAGCCTCGAGCGGGTACCAGATACGCAGTATTTT; CDR3 protein: CASSLERVPDTQYF
D gene: .; J gene: TRBJ2-1; clone size: .; V gene: TRBV7-8; CDR3 DNA: TGTGCCAGCAAGTTCAGGGGCCACTACAATGAGCAGTTCTTC; CDR3 protein: CASKFRGHYNEQFF
D gene: TRBD2; J gene: TRBJ2-1; clone size: .; V gene: TRBV4-3; CDR3 DNA: TGCGCCAGCAGCCAAGATTCTTCAGCGGGAGGGTTCAATGAGCAGTTCTTC; CDR3 protein: CASSQDSSAGGFNEQFF
D gene: TRBD2; J gene: TRBJ2-2; clone size: .; V gene: TRBV6-5; CDR3 DNA: TGTGCCAGTAGCGGGAGCGAGACGAACACCGGGGAGCTGTTTTTT; CDR3 protein: CASSGSETNTGELFF
D gene: .; J gene: TRBJ1-1; clone size: .; V gene: TRBV7-6; CDR3 DNA: TGTGCCAGCAGCTTAGGGAGGGTAACTGAAGCTTTCTTT; CDR3 protein: CASSLGRVTEAFF
D gene: TRBD1; J gene: TRBJ1-2; clone size: .; V gene: TRBV29-1; CDR3 DNA: TGCAGCGTCCGACAGGGGGGTGTACAAGGCTACACCTTC; CDR3 protein: CSVRQGGVQGYTF
D gene: .; J gene: TRBJ2-3; clone size: .; V gene: TRBV5-4; CDR3 DNA: TGTGCCAGCAGCCTCCCTAGAAACACAGATACGCAGTATTTT; CDR3 protein: CASSLPRNTDTQYF
D gene: .; J gene: TRBJ1-1; clone size: .; V gene: TRBV5-4; CDR3 DNA: TGTGCCAGCAGCTTGGGCCTGGGGCAGGAGACTGAAGCTTTCTTT; CDR3 protein: CASSLGLGQETEAFF
D gene: .; J gene: TRBJ2-5; clone size: .; V gene: TRBV7-6; CDR3 DNA: TGTGCCAGCAGCTCACAAGCAGGGGTGTCGGGAGAGACCCAGTACTTC; CDR3 protein: CASSSQAGVSGETQYF
D gene: .; J gene: TRBJ1-1; clone size: .; V gene: TRBV10-1; CDR3 DNA: TGCGCCAGCAGTGAAGGGGGAGAGAACACTGAAGCTTTCTTT; CDR3 protein: CASSEGGENTEAFF
D gene: .; J gene: TRBJ2-7; clone size: .; V gene: TRBV5-4; CDR3 DNA: TGTGCCAGCAGCAAAGTGGGGCACGGAGCAACCTACGAGCAGTACTTC; CDR3 protein: CASSKVGHGATYEQYF
D gene: TRBD1; J gene: TRBJ2-3; clone size: .; V gene: TRBV11-3; CDR3 DNA: TGTGCCAGCAGCTTGGGACAGGGAAATTGCACAGATACGCAGTATTTT; CDR3 protein: CASSLGQGNCTDTQYF
D gene: TRBD1; J gene: TRBJ2-7; clone size: .; V gene: TRBV6-5; CDR3 DNA: TGTGCCAGCAGTTCCACCGCAACAGGGGGTACCTACGAGCAGTACTTC; CDR3 protein: CASSSTATGGTYEQYF
D gene: .; J gene: TRBJ2-2; clone size: .; V gene: TRBV18; CDR3 DNA: TGTGCCAGCTCGGCCGGGACACCGAACACCGGGGAGCTGTTTTTT; CDR3 protein: CASSAGTPNTGELFF
D gene: TRBD2; J gene: TRBJ2-4; clone size: .; V gene: TRBV18; CDR3 DNA: TGTGCCAGCTCCCCTCTACCGCGGGAGTTTGGAAACATTCAGTACTTC; CDR3 protein: CASSPLPREFGNIQYF
D gene: .; J gene: TRBJ2-1; clone size: .; V gene: TRBV19; CDR3 DNA: TGTGCCAGTAGTATAGATGGACGAGCGGGTAATGAGCAGTTCTTC; CDR3 protein: CASSIDGRAGNEQFF
D gene: TRBD2; J gene: TRBJ2-5; clone size: .; V gene: TRBV11-3; CDR3 DNA: TGTGCCAGCAGCTTAGATCTAGGGCTAGCGGGTACTTTTGAGACCCAGTACTTC; CDR3 protein: CASSLDLGLAGTFETQYF
D gene: .; J gene: TRBJ1-4; clone size: once; V gene: TRBV19; CDR3 DNA: TGTGCCAGTAGTATCAGGGGCGAAAAACTGTTTTTT; CDR3 protein: CASSIRGEKLFF
D gene: TRBD1; J gene: TRBJ2-7; clone size: .; V gene: TRBV4-1; CDR3 DNA: TGCGCCAGCAGCATGGGACAGGGGTACTACGAGCAGTACTTC; CDR3 protein: CASSMGQGYYEQYF
D gene: TRBD2; J gene: TRBJ2-1; clone size: once; V gene: TRBV10-1; CDR3 DNA: TGCGCCAGCAGTGAGGGACTAGCGGGACTCCATGAGCAGTTCTTC; CDR3 protein: CASSEGLAGLHEQFF
D gene: .; J gene: TRBJ1-1; clone size: .; V gene: TRBV30; CDR3 DNA: TGTGCCTGGAGGCCTCTGGTGGGATCGGGGACTGAAGCTTTCTTT; CDR3 protein: CAWRPLVGSGTEAFF
D gene: .; J gene: TRBJ2-3; clone size: .; V gene: TRBV5-6; CDR3 DNA: TGTGCCAGCAGCTTGGGCGAGTCAGATACGCAGTATTTT; CDR3 protein: CASSLGESDTQYF
D gene: .; J gene: TRBJ1-1; clone size: .; V gene: TRBV12-5; CDR3 DNA: TGTGCTAGTGGTTTCTCGATGCGCCGTGTTAACACTGAAGCTTTCTTT; CDR3 protein: CASGFSMRRVNTEAFF
D gene: .; J gene: TRBJ1-1; clone size: .; V gene: TRBV10-3; CDR3 DNA: TGTGCCATCAACCAGGGAGGAACTGAAGCTTTCTTT; CDR3 protein: CAINQGGTEAFF
D gene: TRBD2; J gene: TRBJ2-7; clone size: .; V gene: TRBV4-1; CDR3 DNA: TGCGCCAGCAGCCAAGGGCAGCGGGAGGGCTACGAGCAGTACTTC; CDR3 protein: CASSQGQREGYEQYF
D gene: TRBD1; J gene: TRBJ2-7; clone size: .; V gene: TRBV28; CDR3 DNA: TGTGCCAGCAGGCGACAGGGCTTCGAGCAGTACTTC; CDR3 protein: CASRRQGFEQYF